The present entry profiles one TCR beta chain with its context. This sample is drawn from a study of T-cell reconstitution after alpha-beta-depleted transplantation in children. Germline CDR1 and CDR2: LGHDT and YNNKEL (reference sequence). This CDR3 comprises 15 residues. Trimming shortened V by 4 bases and J by 7 bases, and 14 bases separated the two germline ends. It was with unique molecular identifiers that the TCRbeta library was prepared. TCRdb analysed the PCR reads with MiXCR anew, one entry per CDR3 protein. The sample contains around 600,000 distinct CDR3 sequences, under 25% of which appear only once.

This chain joins TRBV3-1 and TRBJ1-6; D possibly corresponds to TRBD1 (5 bases). This sample comprised PBMCs, mostly from graft donor cells, obtained 360 days after TCRalphabeta/CD19-depleted stem cell transplant. This receptor was taken from a boy less than two years old who had a stem cell transplant for acute myeloid leukemia, so the T cells may come from the graft donor. The CDR3 loop is CASSPRDGLNSPLHF. As DNA, the CDR3 is TGTGCCAGCAGCCCCCGGGACGGATTAAATTCACCCCTCCACTTT.